The 18 T cell receptor beta chains presented below share a single source sample, sequenced in a study of T cell repertoires in cytomegalovirus infection (dated by TCRdb to about 2019). The instrument was an Illumina HiSeq 1500. Using fastp trimming at Q25 and MiXCR clonotype assembly, TCRdb reanalyzed the public sequencing data and kept in-frame beta chains. All rows with the same CDR3 protein become a single entry with the most common DNA and genes. Across this sample there are about a million distinct CDR3 sequences, with approximately 32% seen only once. The top ten clonotypes cover roughly 13% of the sample. The treatment or condition label on this specimen signifies: in vitro stimulation with specific CMV peptide epitopes to enrich CMV-specific T cells. For these receptors, no antigen is known. The specimen was cultured CD8+ T cells from PBMCs, collected from culture after CMV antigen stimulation. The receptors originated from a human donor in good health (CMV status not recorded). Some clones in this sample may be carry-over from other donors' samples.

This clonotype showed up many times. The J gene is TRBJ2-1, the V gene TRBV7-6; D perhaps matches TRBD1 (5 bases). Trimming left V 1 base short and J 8 bases short, with 18 bases between. Germline values: CDR1 SGHVS, CDR2 FNYEAQ. CDR3 size: 16 residues. CDR3 loop: CASSLEGNWGKYEQFF. CDR3 bases: TGTGCCAGCAGCTTAGAGGGTAATTGGGGCAAGTATGAGCAGTTCTTC. Using reference TRBV7-6 and TRBJ2-1 for the parts outside the CDR3, the full variable domain is GAGVSQSPRYKVTKRGQDVALRCDPISGHVSLYWYRQALGQGPEFLTYFNYEAQQDKSGLPNDRFSAERPEGSISTLTIQRTEQRDSAMYRCASSLEGNWGKYEQFFGPGTRLTVL.

This clonotype was recorded a few times. The chain has TRBV28 and TRBJ2-3; 7 nucleotides match TRBD1. The V segment lost 0 bases and the J segment 4 bases; nucleotides outside the gene matches: 7. Germline CDR1 reads MDHEN; CDR2 reads SYDVKM. This CDR3 region has 16 residues. This CDR3 reads CASSLWAGGRADTQYF. The CDR3 DNA follows: TGTGCCAGCAGTTTATGGGCAGGGGGTCGCGCAGATACGCAGTATTTT.

There are a few counts of this clonotype. V gene TRBV11-1 combines with J gene TRBJ2-7, with unresolved D. This CDR3 has 13 amino acids. The ends were cut back, 6 bases at V and 1 base at J, with 10 bases in the middle. CDR1 is SGHAT and CDR2 is FQDESV in the germline V gene (reference sequence). CDR3 sequence reads: CASRGTDSYEQYV. The DNA of the CDR3 is TGTGCCAGCAGAGGAACGGATTCCTACGAGCAGTACGTC.

There are a few counts of this clonotype. The chain joins TRBV7-9 to TRBJ1-5; D uncertain. Germline V gene lookup returns CDR1 SEHNR and CDR2 FQNEAQ (reference sequence). The germline V and J ends were trimmed by 5 bases and 3 bases, with 17 bases remaining between them. The length of the CDR3 is 16 residues. The CDR3: CASSTYSGGHNQPQHF. The CDR3 bases are TGTGCCAGCAGCACTTACAGTGGAGGCCACAATCAGCCCCAGCATTTT.

V and J are TRBV9 and TRBJ1-1; D remains unclear. Germline V gene data show CDR1 as SGDLS and CDR2 as YYNGEE. This CDR3 comprises 12 residues. Trimming cost V 4 bases and J 2 bases, with 6 bases left between them. CDR3 amino acids: CASSPFNTEAFF. CDR3 DNA sequence: TGTGCCAGCAGCCCCTTTAACACTGAAGCTTTCTTT. Supplemented by reference TRBV9 and TRBJ1-1, the full variable domain reads DSGVTQTPKHLITATGQRVTLRCSPRSGDLSVYWYQQSLDQGLQFLIQYYNGEERAKGNILERFSAQQFPDLHSELNLSSLELGDSALYFCASSPFNTEAFFGQGTRLTVV.

The chain carries TRBV27 and TRBJ1-2; no clear D gene. Germline assignment: CDR1 MNHEY and CDR2 SMNVEV (reference sequence). V was cut by 8 bases and J by 1 base, with 14 bases left in between. CDR3 length: 14 amino acids. The CDR3 DNA reads as TGTGCCAGCTCCGCTGGGCCCGTTAACTATGGCTACACCTTC. It encodes CASSAGPVNYGYTF.

Ten or more counts support this clonotype. This chain uses TRBV12-3 or TRBV12-4 with TRBJ2-2; D is unresolved. The CDR3 has 13 amino acids. Trimming removed 6 bases at V and 4 bases at J, with 9 bases between. CDR3 sequence: CASRPFSTGELFF. In DNA, the CDR3 is TGTGCCAGCAGACCATTTAGCACCGGGGAGCTGTTTTTT.

This clonotype was observed a few times. This chain uses TRBV6-2 or TRBV6-3 with TRBJ2-7; TRBD1 matches 8 bases. This CDR3 contains 13 residues. Germline CDR1 and CDR2: MNHEY and SVGEGT. V lost 7 bases to trimming and J lost 2 bases; unmatched junction nucleotides: 4. Here the CDR3 reads CASTQDRAYEQYV. In DNA form, the CDR3 reads TGTGCCAGCACCCAGGACAGGGCCTACGAGCAGTACGTC.

This clonotype has a handful of counts. The V gene is TRBV27, the J gene TRBJ2-6; no clear D. The CDR3 is 14 amino acids. From germline, CDR1 is MNHEY and CDR2 SMNVEV (reference sequence). V lost 8 bases and J 0 bases, leaving 8 bases between the germline ends. The CDR3: CASRRFSGANVLTF. Here the CDR3 DNA reads TGTGCCAGCCGACGGTTCTCTGGGGCCAACGTCCTGACTTTC.

This clonotype has ten or more counts. The chain recombines TRBV7-8 with TRBJ2-5; D possibly corresponds to TRBD1 (5 bases). Trimming left V 1 base short and J 5 bases short, with 14 bases between. CDR1 and CDR2 from the germline V gene are SGHVS and FQNEAQ. This CDR3 contains 15 residues. The CDR3 sequence: CASSLGVGPGETQYF. The CDR3 region has the DNA TGTGCCAGCAGCTTAGGGGTGGGGCCCGGCGAGACCCAGTACTTC.

The gene calls are TRBV25-1 and TRBJ2-7; 8 positions agree with TRBD2. This CDR3 spans 12 amino acids. V was clipped by 3 bases and J by 12 bases; unmatched bases: 7. CDR1 MGHDK and CDR2 SYGVNS come from the germline V gene. The CDR3 coding sequence is TGTGCCAGCAGTGATCGGGGGGGACGGACGTACTTC. Protein sequence: CASSDRGGRTYF.

The chain employs TRBV7-9 and TRBJ1-4; the D gene is possibly TRBD1 (6 bases). The germline gives CDR1 SEHNR, CDR2 FQNEAQ (reference sequence). CDR3 size: 14 residues. Trimming stripped 9 bases from V and 5 bases from J, with 16 bases between. The CDR3 bases are TGTGCCAGTGGGAAATGGGGGGCCAATGAAAAACTGTTTTTT. Translated, it gives CASGKWGANEKLFF. Together with reference TRBV7-9 and TRBJ1-4, the CDR3 gives the full variable domain: DTGVSQNPRHKITKRGQNVTFRCDPISEHNRLYWYRQTLGQGPEFLTYFQNEAQLEKSRLLSDRFSAERPKGSFSTLEIQRTEQGDSAMYLCASGKWGANEKLFFGSGTQLSVL.

This clonotype was observed a few times. The rearrangement uses TRBV6-2 or TRBV6-3 and TRBJ1-1, with D unresolved. Germline loops: CDR1 MNHEY, CDR2 SVGEGT. The germline V and J ends were trimmed by 1 base and 1 base, with 4 bases remaining between them. The CDR3 contains 13 residues. As DNA, the CDR3 is TGTGCCAGCAGTTACTTCGCGAACACTGAAGCTTTCTTT. It specifies CASSYFANTEAFF.

This clonotype was detected a few times. The chain recombines TRBV7-9 with TRBJ2-7; 12 bases are shared with TRBD2. The CDR3 spans 15 residues. J lost 3 bases, V lost 3 bases, and 3 bases had no gene match. CDR1 and CDR2 from the germline V gene are SEHNR and FQNEAQ (reference sequence). CDR3 sequence: CASSLPTSGGYEQYF. CDR3 nucleotide sequence: TGTGCCAGCAGCTTGCCGACTAGCGGGGGCTACGAGCAGTACTTC.

Many counts were recorded for this clonotype. The chain has TRBV4-3 and TRBJ1-4; no clear D gene. Germline CDR1 is LGHNA and CDR2 is YSLEER. There are 17 residues in the CDR3. V lost 0 bases and J 5 bases, leaving 16 bases between the germline ends. CDR3 sequence reads: CASSQEGLGVGNEKLFF. CDR3 sequence (DNA): TGCGCCAGCAGCCAAGAGGGCCTTGGGGTTGGGAATGAAAAACTGTTTTTT.

V usage is TRBV7-6 and J usage is TRBJ2-7; 11 nucleotides line up with TRBD1. V dropped 2 bases and J dropped 6; count of bases not matched to a gene: 3. The CDR3 loop spans 14 amino acids. Per germline, CDR1 SGHVS and CDR2 FNYEAQ. The CDR3 loop is CASSLPGTGGEQYF. The CDR3 nucleotides are TGTGCCAGCAGCTTACCCGGGACAGGGGGCGAGCAGTACTTC.

Ten or more counts support this clonotype. The V and J genes are TRBV5-5 and TRBJ1-1; possibly TRBD1 for D (5 bases). The V end lost 0 bases, the J end lost 6 bases, and 9 bases lay between the germline ends. Looked up from germline, CDR1 is SGHKS and CDR2 is YYEKEE (reference sequence). The CDR3 length is 13 residues. Here the CDR3 DNA reads TGTGCCAGCAGCTTGGAGGGGACCCCTGAAGCTTTCTTT. Encoded protein: CASSLEGTPEAFF.

This clonotype was seen repeatedly, ten times or more. This chain connects TRBV19 to TRBJ2-3; D uncertain. The V gene lost 1 base and the J gene lost 0 bases, with 8 bases spanning the gap. From germline, CDR1 is LNHDA and CDR2 SQIVND (reference sequence). CDR3 length: 15 amino acids. In nucleotides, the CDR3 is TGTGCCAGTAGTATAGGGCCAGCTAGCACAGATACGCAGTATTTT. Protein: CASSIGPASTDTQYF.